A single sample gave rise to the 3 T cell receptor beta chains below, sequenced in a study of CD8+CD57+ T cells in acquired aplastic anemia. The sequenced patients had an expansion of CD8+CD57+ cells seen by flow cytometry. CDR3 and TCR beta VDJ profiling relied on genomic DNA as the template. TCRdb reanalysed the reads using MiXCR and keeps one entry per CDR3 protein. The sample consists of about 260,000 distinct CDR3 sequences, roughly 82% of them appearing once. Material for sequencing was sorted CD4+, CD8+, or CD8+CD57+ T cells (not recorded which) from PBMCs. The origin of the receptors is a human donor with aplastic anemia.

The rearrangement joins TRBV7-8 to TRBJ2-7; 9 nucleotides align to TRBD2. Germline V CDR1 and CDR2: SGHVS, FQNEAQ. The CDR3 contains 15 residues. The CDR3: CASSQAGGPQSQQYV. In nucleotides, the CDR3 is TGCGCCAGCAGCCAAGCGGGGGGTCCCCAATCGCAGCAGTACGTC.

As to this clonotype: The junction departs from the called germline gene at one end, perhaps through a read error. This chain connects TRBV7-8 to TRBJ2-1; D is unclear. Germline CDR1 reads SGHVS; CDR2 reads FQNEAQ. CDR3 length: 15 amino acids. The CDR3 sequence: CASSIAGGADKEHFF. CDR3 DNA: TGTGCCAGTAGTATAGCTGGCGGAGCCGACAAGGAGCATTTCTTC.

Written as DNA, the CDR3 is TGCGCCAGCAGCTCCAGAAACACCGGGGAGCTGTTTTTT. This encodes CASSSRNTGELFF. V gene TRBV5-1 combines with J gene TRBJ2-2; D is uncertain. The CDR3 has 13 amino acids. CDR1 and CDR2 (germline): SGHRS, YFSETQ. Deletions cut 3 bases from V and 2 bases from J, with 5 bases between.